These 22 T cell receptor beta chains came from one sample sequenced in a study of cytomegalovirus exposure and HLA in healthy donors. PCR employed 60 Vbeta and 13 Jbeta primers. Here immunoSEQ multiplex PCR was the method, and the copy in TCRdb shows in-frame clones only, minus some. Of about 270,000 clones listed, more than 55% are singletons. The material sequenced was PBMCs. These receptor sequences come from a female donor in good health and CMV-seronegative.

This clone was found a few times. The chain links TRBV28 to TRBJ2-7, with 7 bases fitting TRBD1. V shed 5 bases and J 5 bases; nucleotides not matched to a gene: 6. The CDR3 consists of 13 residues. Germline loops: CDR1 MDHEN, CDR2 SYDVKM. CDR3 sequence reads: CASSHRGSNEQYF. CDR3 DNA: TGTGCCAGCAGTCACAGGGGTAGTAACGAGCAGTACTTC.

The chain links TRBV6-5 to TRBJ1-2, with TRBD1 matching 10 bases. V was clipped by 2 bases and J by 7 bases; unmatched bases: 7. This CDR3 is 15 amino acids long. CDR1 and CDR2 (germline): MNHEY, SVGAGI. As DNA, the CDR3 is TGTGCCAGCAGTTACGGAGACAGGGGGCTGAGTGGCTACACCTTC. This translates into CASSYGDRGLSGYTF.

This clone was counted only a few times. This rearrangement joins TRBV11-3 to TRBJ2-1; 13 bases map to TRBD2. The germline V gene encodes CDR1 SGHNT and CDR2 YENEEA. With 5 bases clipped from V and 9 bases from J, the junction kept 7 bases outside the gene matches. The CDR3 loop spans 15 amino acids. The chain's CDR3 is CASSLTSGRGGEQFF. Here the CDR3 DNA reads TGTGCCAGCAGCCTAACTAGCGGGAGGGGTGGTGAGCAGTTCTTC.

DNA for the CDR3: TGTGCCCGAGGAGGGCAGGACTACGAGCAGTACTTC. Translating it yields CARGGQDYEQYF. The rearrangement joins TRBV2 to TRBJ2-7, with D possibly TRBD2 on 6 matching bases. There are 12 residues in the CDR3. V was cut by 11 bases and J by 3 bases, with 14 bases left in between. Germline V gene lookup returns CDR1 SNHLY and CDR2 FYNNEI. Together with reference TRBV2 and TRBJ2-7, the CDR3 gives the full variable domain: EPEVTQTPSHQVTQMGQEVILRCVPISNHLYFYWYRQILGQKVEFLVSFYNNEISEKSEIFDDQFSVERPDGSNFTLKIRSTKLEDSAMYFCARGGQDYEQYFGPGTRLTVT.

The DNA for the CDR3 is TGTGCCAGCAAGGGGGCTGCTGAAGCTTTCTTT. This encodes CASKGAAEAFF. This chain connects TRBV28 to TRBJ1-1, with 7 bases that match TRBD1. Germline V CDR1 and CDR2: MDHEN, SYDVKM. The CDR3 runs to 11 residues. J was trimmed by 6 bases and V by 7 bases; bases with no gene match: 2.

The V gene is TRBV15, the J gene TRBJ2-7, with TRBD1 as a possible D gene (6 bases). Germline V gene lookup returns CDR1 LNHNV and CDR2 YYDKDF (reference sequence). The CDR3 is made up of 17 amino acids. The V end lost 4 bases, the J end lost 3 bases, and 22 bases lay between the germline ends. The CDR3: CATSMEVGRGGFYEQYF. CDR3 in DNA: TGTGCCACCAGCATGGAGGTAGGGAGAGGGGGATTCTACGAGCAGTACTTC.

For the CDR3, the DNA is TGTGCCAGCAGTGAATGGGGGCGCGGGGGTGGTCCCTACGAGCAGTACTTC. Translating gives CASSEWGRGGGPYEQYF. The chain is built from TRBV25-1 and TRBJ2-7; D perhaps matches TRBD2 (7 bases). The V and J ends lost 1 base and 2 bases respectively, with 18 bases between them. The CDR3 has 17 amino acids. Germline CDR1 MGHDK, CDR2 SYGVNS.

The chain combines TRBV7-9 with TRBJ2-7; 7 bases agree with TRBD2. CDR1 and CDR2 (germline): SEHNR, FQNEAQ (reference sequence). The CDR3 covers 15 residues. With V trimmed by 0 bases and J by 3 bases, 5 bases remained unmatched. The CDR3 loop is CASSLAPSGNYEQYF. The CDR3 nucleotides are TGTGCCAGCAGCTTAGCGCCCAGCGGGAACTACGAGCAGTACTTC.

This sequence joins TRBV18 and TRBJ2-5, with 7 bases that match TRBD1. The CDR3 covers 13 residues. The V and J ends lost 3 bases and 5 bases, in that order; junction bases with no gene match: 3. The germline gives CDR1 KGHSH, CDR2 LQKENI. CDR3 residues: CASSPTGMETQYF. The CDR3 bases are TGTGCCAGCTCACCGACAGGGATGGAGACCCAGTACTTC.

V and J are TRBV5-1 and TRBJ2-7, with D tentatively TRBD1 (5 bases). Germline V gene sequence: CDR1 SGHRS, CDR2 YFSETQ. The V end was cut by 7 bases, the J end by 0 bases, with 14 bases between. CDR3 length: 14 amino acids. Here the CDR3 DNA reads TGCGCCAGCTCCGGACACATCAGCTCCTACGAGCAGTACTTC. It yields the protein CASSGHISSYEQYF.

V and J are TRBV20-1 and TRBJ2-7; D unclear. Germline loops: CDR1 DFQATT, CDR2 SNEGSKA (reference sequence). The CDR3 runs 9 residues. The germline V and J ends were trimmed by 7 bases and 5 bases, with 6 bases remaining between them. The CDR3 nucleotides read TGCAGTGTGGCCGACGAGCAGTACTTC. Amino acid sequence: CSVADEQYF.

This clone has a single count. CDR3 in DNA: TGTGCCAGCACGGGGACGGGACTAGCGCAAAAGAGCTCCTACGAGCAGTACTTC. Protein: CASTGTGLAQKSSYEQYF. This chain links TRBV11-3 with TRBJ2-7; TRBD2 agrees at 10 bases. V dropped 7 bases and J dropped 0; count of bases not matched to a gene: 15. CDR3 length equals 18 residues. Per germline, CDR1 SGHNT and CDR2 YENEEA. The full variable domain, rest sourced from reference TRBV11-3 and TRBJ2-7, is EAGVVQSPRYKIIEKKQPVAFWCNPISGHNTLYWYLQNLGQGPELLIRYENEEAVDDSQLPKDRFSAERLKGVDSTLKIQPAELGDSAVYLCASTGTGLAQKSSYEQYFGPGTRLTVT.

The gene calls are TRBV27 and TRBJ2-2; D might be TRBD1 (6 bases). V lost 3 bases and J 1 base, leaving 12 bases between the germline ends. The CDR3 contains 16 residues. In germline, CDR1 is MNHEY, CDR2 SMNVEV (reference sequence). CDR3 nucleotide sequence: TGTGCCAGCAGTTTGCTGCTGACAGGGAACACCGGGGAGCTGTTTTTT. Residues: CASSLLLTGNTGELFF.

The CDR3, as DNA: TGTGCCAGCAGTCCGACAGACTACACCGGGGAGCTGTTTTTT. Residues: CASSPTDYTGELFF. The rearrangement uses TRBV6-6 and TRBJ2-2; D perhaps matches TRBD1 (5 bases). Trimming stripped 5 bases from V and 3 bases from J, with 10 bases between. The CDR3 consists of 14 residues. CDR1 is MNHNY and CDR2 is SVGAGI in the germline V gene (reference sequence).

This chain connects TRBV7-9 to TRBJ2-1; a possible D gene is TRBD2 (6 bases). This CDR3 region has 17 residues. V was shortened by 4 bases and J by 2 bases, with 18 bases between the two germline ends. The germline CDR1 and CDR2 sequences are SEHNR and FQNEAQ (reference sequence). The CDR3 DNA is TGTGCCAGCAGCTCCCCCCTGGTAGCGGACGCCTACAATGAGCAGTTCTTC. It encodes CASSSPLVADAYNEQFF.

The rearrangement links TRBV4-1 to TRBJ2-7; 13 bases fit TRBD2. With V trimmed by 4 bases and J by 13 bases, 10 bases remained unmatched. The CDR3 loop spans 14 amino acids. Germline V gene data show CDR1 as MGHRA and CDR2 as YSYEKL. CDR3: CASSLSSGTSGIYF. CDR3 nucleotide sequence: TGCGCCAGCAGCCTCTCAAGCGGGACTAGCGGGATCTACTTC.

This chain joins TRBV27 and TRBJ2-6; D not certain. Germline-derived CDR1 and CDR2 are MNHEY and SMNVEV (reference sequence). Trimming removed 6 bases at V and 0 bases at J, with 9 bases between. The CDR3 is 15 residues long. CDR3 nucleotides: TGTGCCAGCAGCCTCACTCTCTCTGGGGCCAACGTCCTGACTTTC. Translation gives CASSLTLSGANVLTF.

A few counts support this clone. The chain is built from TRBV6-5 and TRBJ1-5; 7 nucleotides agree with TRBD1. Germline loops: CDR1 MNHEY, CDR2 SVGAGI. The CDR3 covers 13 residues. The V gene end was trimmed by 6 bases and the J gene end by 6 bases; junction bases not matched to a gene: 5. The CDR3 DNA sequence: TGTGCCAGCAGCCCCACAGGGGCTCAGCCCCAGCATTTT. It yields the protein CASSPTGAQPQHF.

The chain links TRBV25-1 to TRBJ2-7; the match to TRBD2 covers 15 bases. V lost 4 bases to trimming and J lost 7 bases; unmatched junction nucleotides: 8. CDR3 length equals 16 residues. Looked up from germline, CDR1 is MGHDK and CDR2 is SYGVNS. CDR3 region: CASSAGLAGGPGEQYF. The CDR3 bases are TGTGCCAGCAGTGCTGGACTAGCGGGAGGGCCGGGGGAGCAGTACTTC.

The rearrangement joins TRBV4-1 to TRBJ2-3; D is perhaps TRBD2 (6 bases). Germline V gives CDR1 MGHRA, CDR2 YSYEKL. Trimming cost V 1 base and J 4 bases, with 12 bases left between them. This CDR3 spans 15 amino acids. CDR3: CASSQVQAGSDTQYF. In DNA form, the CDR3 reads TGCGCCAGCAGCCAAGTTCAGGCGGGGTCAGATACGCAGTATTTT.

The V call is TRBV29-1, the J call TRBJ2-1; 10 bases fit TRBD2. From germline, CDR1 is SQVTM and CDR2 ANQGSEA. Trimming cost V 1 base and J 1 base; bases outside gene matches: 7. This CDR3 has 17 residues. CDR3 sequence (DNA): TGCAGCGTTGAAGGACTAGCGGGTTCCCCTTCCTACAATGAGCAGTTCTTC. Translated, it gives CSVEGLAGSPSYNEQFF.

The gene calls are TRBV19 and TRBJ2-5, with 8 bases aligning to TRBD2. Per germline, CDR1 LNHDA and CDR2 SQIVND (reference sequence). The V segment lost 5 bases and the J segment 4 bases; nucleotides outside the gene matches: 6. CDR3 size: 14 residues. CDR3 residues: CASSFTSGIETQYF. In DNA, the CDR3 is TGTGCCAGTAGTTTTACTAGCGGAATAGAGACCCAGTACTTC.